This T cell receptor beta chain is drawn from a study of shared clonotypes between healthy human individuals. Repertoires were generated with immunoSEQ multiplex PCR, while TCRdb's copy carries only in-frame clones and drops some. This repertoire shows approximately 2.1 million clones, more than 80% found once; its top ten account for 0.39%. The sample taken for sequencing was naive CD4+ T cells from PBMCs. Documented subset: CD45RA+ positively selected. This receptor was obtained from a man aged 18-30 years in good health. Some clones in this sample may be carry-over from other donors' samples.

CDR3 region: CASNFNGANTEAFF. CDR3 nucleotide sequence: TGTGCCAGCAATTTCAACGGGGCGAACACTGAAGCTTTCTTT. The gene calls are TRBV2 and TRBJ1-1, with D perhaps matching TRBD1 (5 bases). The CDR3 loop spans 14 amino acids. Germline V gives CDR1 SNHLY, CDR2 FYNNEI. V was pared by 7 bases and J by 1 base, with 13 bases between.